This TCR beta chain came from a study of T cell responses to AZD1222 COVID-19 vaccine. Profiled with immunoSEQ multiplex PCR; TCRdb holds only in-frame clones, not every one. The sample includes around 160,000 clones, around nine tenths of them seen just once. Germline CDR1 is SGHRS and CDR2 is YFSETQ. This CDR3 has 14 amino acids. The V segment lost 0 bases and the J segment 7 bases; nucleotides outside the gene matches: 5. The source was peripheral blood, collected on day 0 of AZD1222 vaccination. The receptor's source is an adult in good health. The chain couples TRBV5-1 to TRBJ2-7; TRBD1 matches at 9 bases. For the CDR3, the DNA is TGCGCCAGCAGCTTGGCCGGGACAGGGTGGGAGCAGTACTTC. Protein product: CASSLAGTGWEQYF.